Each of the 25 T cell receptor beta chains below was sequenced from the same sample in a study of cytomegalovirus exposure and HLA in healthy donors. The study ran its PCR with 60 Vbeta and 13 Jbeta primers. Assay used: immunoSEQ multiplex PCR; TCRdb lists only in-frame clones, some missing. The sample has approximately 170,000 clones, 60% to 80% seen once. Sequencing was carried out using PBMCs. Receptors originate from a woman aged 40 to 49 in good health and CMV-seropositive.

Here the CDR3 reads CASSPGTSGIYEQYF. The DNA of the CDR3 is TGTGCCAGCAGCCCAGGGACTAGCGGGATCTACGAGCAGTACTTC. The chain carries TRBV5-4 and TRBJ2-7; 13 bases align to TRBD2. Germline V lookup: CDR1 SGHNT, CDR2 YYREEE (reference sequence). V dropped 4 bases and J dropped 3; count of bases not matched to a gene: 4. The CDR3 totals 15 residues.

The gene calls are TRBV15 and TRBJ2-7; the match to TRBD1 covers 7 bases. The length of the CDR3 is 17 residues. In germline, CDR1 is LNHNV, CDR2 YYDKDF (reference sequence). V shed 1 base, J shed 0 bases, and the junction held 9 bases outside the gene matches. CDR3 loop: CATSRARDSQSSYEQYF. CDR3 DNA sequence: TGTGCCACCAGCAGAGCCAGGGACAGTCAGAGCTCCTACGAGCAGTACTTC.

V is TRBV6-5 and J is TRBJ2-3; 7 nucleotides align to TRBD2. Trimming at V came to 0 bases and at J to 1 base, leaving 1 base not matched to a gene. The length of the CDR3 is 15 residues. Germline-derived CDR1 and CDR2 are MNHEY and SVGAGI. The CDR3 region has the DNA TGTGCCAGCAGTTACTCCGCGGGGGGCACAGATACGCAGTATTTT. Its protein product is CASSYSAGGTDTQYF.

This clone was recorded a few times. The V and J genes are TRBV6-6 and TRBJ2-3, with D unresolved. Trimming shortened V by 2 bases and J by 4 bases, and 7 bases separated the two germline ends. Per the germline V gene, CDR1 is MNHNY and CDR2 is SVGAGI (reference sequence). This CDR3 is 13 amino acids long. The chain's CDR3 is CASSYPAADTQYF. The DNA of the CDR3 is TGTGCCAGCAGTTACCCTGCAGCAGATACGCAGTATTTT.

The rearrangement joins TRBV6-1 to TRBJ1-2; D remains unclear. Trimming cost V 1 base and J 13 bases, with 13 bases left between them. Per germline, CDR1 MNHNS and CDR2 SASEGT. The CDR3 loop spans 12 amino acids. CDR3 protein: CASSEGNIRGTF. The DNA for the CDR3 is TGTGCCAGCAGTGAAGGTAACATCCGGGGCACCTTC.

This rearrangement joins TRBV2 to TRBJ2-7, with a possible D match to TRBD1 (6 bases). The CDR3 contains 12 residues. CDR1 and CDR2 (germline): SNHLY, FYNNEI. V shed 5 bases and J shed 5 bases, with 10 bases lying between them. The CDR3: CASSLRDNEQYF. The CDR3 DNA reads as TGTGCCAGCAGTCTCCGGGACAACGAGCAGTACTTC.

The gene calls are TRBV10-1 and TRBJ2-5; 7 bases align to TRBD1. This CDR3 has 16 amino acids. Germline V gene sequence: CDR1 WNHNN, CDR2 SYGVQD (reference sequence). V trimming: 3 bases; J trimming: 11 bases; junction bases outside the gene matches: 18. CDR3 sequence: CASSDVDRSSVREQYF. CDR3 DNA: TGCGCCAGCAGTGACGTGGACAGGTCATCGGTTAGGGAGCAGTACTTC.

The count of this clone is one. The chain joins TRBV7-2 to TRBJ2-3; 12 bases match TRBD2. J lost 5 bases, V lost 6 bases, and 9 bases had no gene match. The CDR3 loop spans 16 amino acids. The V gene's germline CDR1 is SGHTA and CDR2 FQGNSA. CDR3 nucleotides: TGTGCCAGCAGTCCTCTAGCGGGAGGGGGGGGAGATACGCAGTATTTT. Residues: CASSPLAGGGGDTQYF.

This clone was detected a few times. This chain uses TRBV29-1 with TRBJ2-7, with D hard to call. Germline V gives CDR1 SQVTM, CDR2 ANQGSEA. The germline V and J ends were trimmed by 3 bases and 0 bases, with 15 bases remaining between them. The CDR3 sequence is 15 residues long. The CDR3 region has the DNA TGCAGCGTTGATTATGGCAAAAGGAGCTCCTACGAGCAGTACTTC. This sequence encodes CSVDYGKRSSYEQYF.

This chain joins TRBV5-1 and TRBJ1-3, with 7 bases matching TRBD1. The CDR3 totals 15 residues. Unmatched junction bases numbered 12, after V lost 3 bases and J lost 9 bases. Per the germline V gene, CDR1 is SGHRS and CDR2 is YFSETQ. The CDR3 coding sequence is TGCGCCAGCAGCTCCGGGACAGTTGTGCGGGGCACCATATATTTT. Translated: CASSSGTVVRGTIYF.

The chain combines TRBV19 with TRBJ2-5, with a tentative D call TRBD1 (6 bases). The CDR3 runs to 14 residues. Between the trimmed V and J ends, which lost 1 base and 4 bases, there was a span of 10 bases. Germline-derived CDR1 and CDR2 are LNHDA and SQIVND (reference sequence). The CDR3 is CASSIGQGRETQYF. CDR3 DNA: TGTGCCAGTAGTATAGGGCAGGGGAGAGAGACCCAGTACTTC.

The rearrangement links TRBV30 to TRBJ1-2, with D perhaps TRBD1 (6 bases). The CDR3 extends over 14 amino acids. The V gene lost 2 bases and the J gene lost 4 bases, with 14 bases spanning the gap. Germline V gene data show CDR1 as GTSNPN and CDR2 as SVGIG (reference sequence). The DNA for the CDR3 is TGTGCCTGGAGTCTTACAGGGTTTGGCTATGGCTACACCTTC. This translates into CAWSLTGFGYGYTF.

CDR3: CASRPTGFGYGYTF. CDR3 DNA sequence: TGTGCCAGCAGGCCCACAGGGTTCGGCTATGGCTACACCTTC. The V call is TRBV5-6, the J call TRBJ1-2; D possibly corresponds to TRBD1 (6 bases). Germline CDR1 and CDR2: SGHDT and YYEEEE. Deletions cut 5 bases from V and 4 bases from J, with 15 bases between. There are 14 residues in the CDR3.

This clone has only one observation. The chain carries TRBV4-1 and TRBJ2-3; 9 bases fit TRBD2. Germline CDR1 MGHRA, CDR2 YSYEKL. Trimming took 6 bases from V and 2 from J; bases not matched to a gene: 6. The CDR3 covers 15 residues. The CDR3 loop is CASRMTSGYTDTQYF. In nucleotides, the CDR3 is TGCGCCAGCAGGATGACTAGCGGTTACACAGATACGCAGTATTTT.

This clone showed up just a few times. V and J are TRBV9 and TRBJ2-3; 8 bases are a match to TRBD1. Trimming took 4 bases from V and 5 from J; bases not matched to a gene: 9. CDR3 length equals 15 residues. From germline, CDR1 is SGDLS and CDR2 YYNGEE. In DNA, the CDR3 is TGTGCCAGCAGCCCGCGACAGGGGCTCGAAGATACGCAGTATTTT. Its translation: CASSPRQGLEDTQYF.

This clone has a handful of counts. The rearrangement links TRBV19 to TRBJ1-2; D remains unclear. CDR1 is LNHDA, CDR2 SQIVND, per germline (reference sequence). V lost 4 bases and J 0 bases, leaving 12 bases between the germline ends. There are 15 residues in the CDR3. The CDR3 bases are TGTGCCAGTAGTACCATGGGCGGGGCTAACTATGGCTACACCTTC. Its protein is CASSTMGGANYGYTF.

This clone occurred once. J is TRBJ2-1 and V is TRBV7-9; 9 bases fit TRBD1. The CDR3 consists of 14 residues. Germline loops: CDR1 SEHNR, CDR2 FQNEAQ (reference sequence). The junction had 2 bases not matched to a gene; V was cut back by 1 base and J by 7 bases. The CDR3 sequence is CASSLVDRGNEQFF. The CDR3 DNA reads TGTGCCAGCAGCTTAGTCGACAGGGGGAATGAGCAGTTCTTC.

This clone was counted a single time. The chain joins TRBV5-1 to TRBJ2-7; TRBD1 agrees at 9 bases. Trimming cost V 4 bases and J 4 bases; bases outside gene matches: 9. This CDR3 is built from 15 residues. The V gene's germline CDR1 is SGHRS and CDR2 YFSETQ. The CDR3 DNA sequence: TGCGCCAGCAGCCTGGCAGGGACAGGGTTATACGAGCAGTACTTC. Encoded protein: CASSLAGTGLYEQYF.

The rearrangement uses TRBV9 and TRBJ2-5, with TRBD2 as a possible D gene (6 bases). CDR3 length equals 14 residues. Germline-derived CDR1 and CDR2 are SGDLS and YYNGEE. The V and J ends lost 4 bases and 3 bases respectively, with 13 bases between them. The CDR3 reads CASSTSSAKETQYF. The CDR3 coding sequence is TGTGCCAGCAGCACTAGCTCGGCTAAAGAGACCCAGTACTTC.

This clone appeared a few times. V usage is TRBV28 and J usage is TRBJ2-3; no firm D call. The germline V gene encodes CDR1 MDHEN and CDR2 SYDVKM. The CDR3 extends over 15 amino acids. Trimming shortened V by 5 bases and J by 4 bases, and 16 bases separated the two germline ends. The CDR3 coding sequence is TGTGCCAGCAGTCCCCTGGAGACGAACCCAGATACGCAGTATTTT. Its protein is CASSPLETNPDTQYF.

The V call is TRBV5-6, the J call TRBJ2-7; TRBD2 is a possible D gene (8 bases). The V end was cut by 4 bases, the J end by 5 bases, with 16 bases between. This CDR3 is 14 amino acids long. Germline CDR1 is SGHDT and CDR2 is YYEEEE. This CDR3 is CASSRPGGGNEQYF. The CDR3 DNA reads as TGTGCCAGCAGCCGACCGGGAGGGGGCAACGAGCAGTACTTC.

The V gene is TRBV6-1, the J gene TRBJ2-1, with TRBD2 matching over 10 bases. The junction had 7 bases not matched to a gene; V was cut back by 6 bases and J by 5 bases. The CDR3 is 15 amino acids. Germline CDR1 and CDR2: MNHNS and SASEGT. CDR3 sequence: CASRGASGRHNEQFF. The DNA of the CDR3 is TGTGCCAGCAGGGGGGCTAGCGGGAGACACAATGAGCAGTTCTTC.

V gene TRBV5-1 combines with J gene TRBJ1-1; D remains ambiguous. The CDR3 runs to 14 residues. Per germline, CDR1 SGHRS and CDR2 YFSETQ. V was cut by 3 bases and J by 3 bases, with 12 bases left in between. The CDR3: CASSSDEGYTEAFF. CDR3 DNA: TGCGCCAGCAGCTCGGACGAGGGCTACACTGAAGCTTTCTTT.

This chain uses TRBV4-1 with TRBJ1-4, with 7 bases that match TRBD1. CDR3 length equals 18 residues. Germline CDR1 and CDR2: MGHRA and YSYEKL. V dropped 4 bases and J dropped 3; count of bases not matched to a gene: 14. The CDR3 nucleotides are TGCGCCAGCAGCCCTGGGACGTATCAGGGGGGTGCTAATGAAAAACTGTTTTTT. This sequence encodes CASSPGTYQGGANEKLFF.

CDR3 sequence: CASSPEGDRGRSEQFF. The CDR3 DNA reads TGTGCCAGCAGCCCCGAAGGGGACAGGGGGCGCAGTGAGCAGTTCTTC. V gene TRBV11-2 combines with J gene TRBJ2-1, with 12 nucleotides matching TRBD1. CDR3 length equals 16 residues. Germline V gives CDR1 SGHAT, CDR2 FQNNGV. The V segment lost 5 bases and the J segment 9 bases; nucleotides outside the gene matches: 11.